The rows below give T cell receptor beta chains drawn from one sample of a study of control samples from healthy donors and cancer patients. Clones were read by immunoSEQ multiplex PCR, and TCRdb kept only the in-frame ones, dropping some. The table lists 150,000 to 200,000 clones. Sequenced input: blood. The receptors were sampled from a woman between 25 and 40 years old in good health. CDR3s include the opening cysteine and the closing phenylalanine or tryptophan. A D gene is named only where the DNA matches it firmly.

J	D	V	CDR3	DNA
TRBJ2-7	-	TRBV2	CASSEAWSYEQYF	TGTGCCAGCAGTGAAGCCTGGTCCTACGAGCAGTACTTC
TRBJ1-5	-	TRBV30	CAWSRDINQPQHF	TGTGCCTGGTCGCGGGACATCAATCAGCCCCAGCATTTT
TRBJ2-2	TRBD1	TRBV5-1	CASSPGQGTGELFF	TGCGCCAGCAGCCCCGGACAGGGGACCGGGGAGCTGTTTTTT
TRBJ1-1	-	TRBV27	CASSSKIRRVVDTEAFF	TGTGCCAGCAGTTCTAAAATACGCAGGGTAGTGGATACTGAAGCTTTCTTT
TRBJ1-1	-	TRBV11-2	CASSFVGETEAFF	TGTGCCAGCAGCTTTGTTGGGGAAACTGAAGCTTTCTTT
TRBJ2-3	-	TRBV5-6	CASSFKGSGTDTQYF	TGTGCCAGCAGCTTCAAGGGAAGTGGCACAGATACGCAGTATTTT
TRBJ2-6	-	TRBV5-1	CASSPLSRRDSGANVLTF	TGCGCCAGCAGCCCCTTATCAAGGCGGGACTCTGGGGCCAACGTCCTGACTTTC
TRBJ1-2	-	TRBV5-8	CASSSSGTRGYTF	TGTGCCAGCAGCTCCTCCGGGACACGCGGCTACACCTTC
TRBJ1-5	-	TRBV4-3	CASSQDLRGNQPQHF	TGCGCCAGCAGCCAAGATCTACGAGGGAATCAGCCCCAGCATTTT
TRBJ2-7	TRBD2	TRBV7-8	CASSPNSGGVLNEQYF	TGTGCCAGCAGCCCAAATAGCGGGGGGGTTTTGAACGAGCAGTACTTC
TRBJ2-6	-	TRBV7-9	CASSLGSSGANVLTF	TGTGCCAGCAGCTTAGGCAGCTCTGGGGCCAACGTCCTGACTTTC
TRBJ1-4	-	TRBV7-6	CASSFRRGNEKLFF	TGTGCCAGCAGCTTCCGCAGGGGAAATGAAAAACTGTTTTTT
TRBJ2-3	-	TRBV24-1	CATRESSTDTQYF	TGTGCCACCAGGGAGTCTAGCACAGATACGCAGTATTTT
TRBJ1-5	-	TRBV7-8	CASSLGHLNQPQHF	TGTGCCAGCAGCTTAGGACACCTAAATCAGCCCCAGCATTTT
TRBJ1-4	-	TRBV3-1/TRBV3-2	CASSQGQVLGEKLFF	TGTGCCAGCAGCCAAGGACAGGTACTTGGTGAAAAACTGTTTTTT
TRBJ1-5	-	TRBV7-6	CASSPRDNSNQPQHF	TGTGCCAGCAGCCCCCGGGACAATAGCAATCAGCCCCAGCATTTT
TRBJ1-4	-	TRBV18	CASSPSRATNEKLFF	TGTGCCAGCTCACCATCAAGGGCGACTAATGAAAAACTGTTTTTT
TRBJ1-4	-	TRBV25-1	CASSEYDSPNEKLFF	TGTGCCAGCAGTGAATATGACAGCCCTAATGAAAAACTGTTTTTT
TRBJ1-4	TRBD1	TRBV28	CASSRQGSAEKLFF	TGTGCCAGCAGTCGACAGGGCAGTGCTGAAAAACTGTTTTTT
TRBJ1-1	-	TRBV6-2/TRBV6-3	CASSYKVREAFF	TGTGCCAGCAGTTACAAGGTTCGAGAAGCTTTCTTT
TRBJ1-3	-	TRBV5-1	CASSLVGYSGNTIYF	TGCGCCAGCAGCTTGGTGGGGTACTCTGGAAACACCATATATTTT
TRBJ1-5	-	TRBV5-6	CASSFARRQPQHF	TGTGCCAGCAGCTTTGCGAGGCGTCAGCCCCAGCATTTT
TRBJ2-6	-	TRBV20-1	CSATESSGANVLTF	TGCAGTGCTACTGAGAGCTCTGGGGCCAACGTCCTGACTTTC
TRBJ2-7	-	TRBV7-9	CASSLAGNSYEQYF	TGTGCCAGCAGCTTGGCAGGGAACTCCTACGAGCAGTACTTC
TRBJ1-2	-	TRBV4-3	CASSQETYNYGYTF	TGCGCCAGCAGCCAAGAGACTTATAACTATGGCTACACCTTC
TRBJ1-3	TRBD1	TRBV7-9	CASSSNRDSSGNTIYF	TGTGCCAGCAGCTCGAACCGGGACAGCTCTGGAAACACCATATATTTT
TRBJ1-4	-	TRBV7-6	CASSSSDWAAEDEKLFF	TGTGCCAGCAGCTCCTCAGATTGGGCAGCGGAAGATGAAAAACTGTTTTTT
TRBJ1-1	-	TRBV7-3	CASSVGTPNTEAFF	TGTGCCAGCAGTGTCGGGACACCGAACACTGAAGCTTTCTTT